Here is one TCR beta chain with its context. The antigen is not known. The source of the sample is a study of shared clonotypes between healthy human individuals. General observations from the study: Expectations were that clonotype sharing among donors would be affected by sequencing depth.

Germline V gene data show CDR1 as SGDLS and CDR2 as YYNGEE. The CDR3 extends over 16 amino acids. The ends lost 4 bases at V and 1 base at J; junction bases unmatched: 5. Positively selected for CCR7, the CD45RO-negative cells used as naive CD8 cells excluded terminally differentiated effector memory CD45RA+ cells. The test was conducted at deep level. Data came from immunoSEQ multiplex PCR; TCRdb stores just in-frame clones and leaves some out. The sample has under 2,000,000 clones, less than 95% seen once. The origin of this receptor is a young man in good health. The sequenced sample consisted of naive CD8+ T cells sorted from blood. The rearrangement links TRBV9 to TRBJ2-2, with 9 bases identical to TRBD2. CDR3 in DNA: TGTGCCAGCAGCTGGAGAGCGGGGGGGAACACCGGGGAGCTGTTTTTT. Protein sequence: CASSWRAGGNTGELFF.